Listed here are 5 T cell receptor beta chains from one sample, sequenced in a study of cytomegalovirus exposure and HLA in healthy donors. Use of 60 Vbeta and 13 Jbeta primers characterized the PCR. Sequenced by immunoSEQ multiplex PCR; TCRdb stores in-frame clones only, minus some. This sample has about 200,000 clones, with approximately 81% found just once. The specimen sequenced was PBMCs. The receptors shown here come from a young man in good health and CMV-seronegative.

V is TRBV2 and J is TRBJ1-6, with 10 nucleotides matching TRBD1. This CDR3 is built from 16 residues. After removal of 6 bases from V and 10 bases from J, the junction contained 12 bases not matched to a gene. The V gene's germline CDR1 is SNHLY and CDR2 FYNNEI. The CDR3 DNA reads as TGTGCCAGCAGCGATGCCGGGGGGACAGGGGTATCACCCCTCCACTTT. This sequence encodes CASSDAGGTGVSPLHF.

The DNA for the CDR3 is TGTGCCAGCAGCACCGGGACAGGCTATGGCTACACCTTC. Its translation is CASSTGTGYGYTF. V and J are TRBV11-2 and TRBJ1-2; TRBD1 matches 8 bases. The CDR3 sequence is 13 residues long. Germline V gives CDR1 SGHAT, CDR2 FQNNGV. V trimming: 5 bases; J trimming: 4 bases; junction bases outside the gene matches: 3.

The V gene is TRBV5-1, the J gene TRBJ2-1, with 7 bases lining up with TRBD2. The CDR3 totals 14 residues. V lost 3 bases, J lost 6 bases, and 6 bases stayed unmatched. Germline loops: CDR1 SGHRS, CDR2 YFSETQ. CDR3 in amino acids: CASSSLTSLNEQFF. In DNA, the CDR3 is TGCGCCAGCAGCTCACTGACTAGCCTCAATGAGCAGTTCTTC.

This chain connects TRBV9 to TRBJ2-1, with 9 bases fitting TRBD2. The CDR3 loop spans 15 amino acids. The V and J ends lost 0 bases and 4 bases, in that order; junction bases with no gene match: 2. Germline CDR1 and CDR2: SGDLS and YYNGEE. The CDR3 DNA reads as TGTGCCAGCAGCGTAGGAGCGGGGGGTTACAATGAGCAGTTCTTC. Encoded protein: CASSVGAGGYNEQFF.

In DNA form, the CDR3 reads TGTGCCAGCAGCGCCCAGACAGGGACCTTATCACCCCTCCACTTT. Amino acids: CASSAQTGTLSPLHF. This chain connects TRBV9 to TRBJ1-6; TRBD1 matches 7 bases. The CDR3 has 15 amino acids. Per germline, CDR1 SGDLS and CDR2 YYNGEE. The V gene end was trimmed by 3 bases and the J gene end by 10 bases; junction bases not matched to a gene: 10.